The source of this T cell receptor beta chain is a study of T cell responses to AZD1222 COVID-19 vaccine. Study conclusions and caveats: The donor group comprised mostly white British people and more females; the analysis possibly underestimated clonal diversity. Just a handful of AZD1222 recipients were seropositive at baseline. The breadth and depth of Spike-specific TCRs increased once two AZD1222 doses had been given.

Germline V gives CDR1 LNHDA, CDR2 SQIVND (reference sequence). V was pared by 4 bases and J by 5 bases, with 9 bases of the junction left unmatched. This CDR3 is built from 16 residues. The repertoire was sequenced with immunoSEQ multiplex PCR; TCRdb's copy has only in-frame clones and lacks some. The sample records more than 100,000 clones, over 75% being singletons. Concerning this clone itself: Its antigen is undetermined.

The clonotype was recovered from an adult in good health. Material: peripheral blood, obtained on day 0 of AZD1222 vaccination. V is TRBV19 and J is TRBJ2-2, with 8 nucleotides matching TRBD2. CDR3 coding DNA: TGTGCCAGTAGTACCCGGAAACTAGCGGAAACCGGGGAGCTGTTTTTT. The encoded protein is CASSTRKLAETGELFF.